The clone carrying this TCR beta chain was picked up a small number of times. Each cDNA molecule carried a unique molecular identifier. TCRdb re-derived calls from the 5' RACE reads in MiXCR, one entry per CDR3 protein. This sample carries some 77,000 distinct CDR3 sequences, 10% to 15% of them seen once, and the ten largest clones take around 1.1%. This entry belongs to a study of early T cells in non-severe SARS-CoV-2 infection. CDR1 and CDR2 (germline): MNHEY, SVGEGT. The CDR3 totals 15 residues. With 6 bases clipped from V and 5 bases from J, the junction kept 8 bases outside the gene matches. The chain recombines TRBV6-2 or TRBV6-3 with TRBJ2-3; 10 positions match TRBD1. The sample consisted of whole blood. The clonotype was recovered from an adult who was a healthcare worker with PCR-confirmed SARS-CoV-2 infection or an uninfected control (not recorded which). CDR3 in amino acids: CASRPDRGQGDTQYF. DNA of the CDR3: TGTGCCAGCAGACCCGACAGGGGGCAAGGAGATACGCAGTATTTT.